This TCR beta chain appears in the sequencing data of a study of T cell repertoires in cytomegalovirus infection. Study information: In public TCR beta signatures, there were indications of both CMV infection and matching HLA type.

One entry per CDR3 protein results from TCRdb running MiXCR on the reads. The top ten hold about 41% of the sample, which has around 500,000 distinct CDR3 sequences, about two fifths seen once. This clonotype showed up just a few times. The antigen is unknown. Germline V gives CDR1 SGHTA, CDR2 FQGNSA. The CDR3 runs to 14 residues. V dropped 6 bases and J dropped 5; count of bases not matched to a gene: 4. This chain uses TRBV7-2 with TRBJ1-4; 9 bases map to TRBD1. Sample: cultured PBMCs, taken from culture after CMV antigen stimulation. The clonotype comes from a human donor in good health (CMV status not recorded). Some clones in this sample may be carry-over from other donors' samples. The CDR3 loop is CASRQTGGNEKLFF. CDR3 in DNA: TGTGCCAGCAGGCAGACAGGGGGGAATGAAAAACTGTTTTTT.